The 14 T cell receptor beta chains presented below share a single source sample, sequenced in a study of blood T cell repertoires in COVID-19. TCRdb keeps only in-frame clones here, not all; method: immunoSEQ multiplex PCR. The sample includes some 130,000 clones, 80% to 85% seen only once; the top ten take 4.5% to 6%. The sequenced sample consisted of PBMCs or T cells enriched from blood (not recorded which). These receptors were collected from a man in his forties or fifties with acute COVID-19.

V is TRBV11-3 and J is TRBJ1-1; the D is unclear. CDR3 length equals 13 residues. Between the trimmed V and J ends, which lost 2 bases and 2 bases, there was a span of 6 bases. The germline V gene encodes CDR1 SGHNT and CDR2 YENEEA. The chain's CDR3 is CASSLLLNTEAFF. The CDR3 DNA reads TGTGCCAGCAGCTTACTGCTAAACACTGAAGCTTTCTTT.

This clone has only a few counts. The chain joins TRBV4-3 to TRBJ1-2; D is uncertain. Deletions cut 4 bases from V and 8 bases from J, with 14 bases between. This CDR3 is 13 amino acids long. In germline, CDR1 is LGHNA, CDR2 YSLEER. The CDR3, as DNA: TGCGCCAGCAGCCTCCAAACGGGGAGGGGCTACACCTTC. Protein sequence: CASSLQTGRGYTF.

The CDR3 protein is CASSLGGRNEQFF. In DNA, the CDR3 is TGTGCCAGCAGCTTAGGCGGAAGAAATGAGCAGTTCTTC. The chain uses TRBV11-3 and TRBJ2-1; no firm D call. Germline CDR1 and CDR2: SGHNT and YENEEA. The V end was cut by 1 base, the J end by 7 bases, with 8 bases between. The CDR3 spans 13 residues. The full variable domain, in which reference TRBV11-3 and TRBJ2-1 provide the parts outside the CDR3, is EAGVVQSPRYKIIEKKQPVAFWCNPISGHNTLYWYLQNLGQGPELLIRYENEEAVDDSQLPKDRFSAERLKGVDSTLKIQPAELGDSAVYLCASSLGGRNEQFFGPGTRLTVL.

The chain joins TRBV7-2 to TRBJ2-7; TRBD2 matches 7 bases. From germline, CDR1 is SGHTA and CDR2 FQGNSA. The V and J ends lost 2 bases and 2 bases, in that order; junction bases with no gene match: 3. The CDR3 sequence is 14 residues long. The CDR3 sequence is CASSLTSEAYEQYF. The CDR3 nucleotides are TGTGCCAGCAGCTTAACTAGCGAGGCCTACGAGCAGTACTTC.

The V and J genes are TRBV5-1 and TRBJ2-3; D is possibly TRBD1 (6 bases). Germline V gene lookup returns CDR1 SGHRS and CDR2 YFSETQ. The CDR3 extends over 16 amino acids. V was trimmed by 0 bases and J by 1 base, leaving 12 bases between them. The CDR3 spells CASSLALQGGTDTQYF. CDR3 sequence (DNA): TGCGCCAGCAGCTTGGCCCTACAGGGTGGCACAGATACGCAGTATTTT.

This chain joins TRBV28 and TRBJ1-2; perhaps TRBD1 as D (5 bases). Per the germline V gene, CDR1 is MDHEN and CDR2 is SYDVKM. The ends were cut back, 5 bases at V and 9 bases at J, with 25 bases in the middle. This CDR3 has 16 residues. CDR3 amino acids: CASSPYPPEQGMRYTF. The CDR3 bases are TGTGCCAGCAGTCCCTATCCCCCAGAGCAGGGTATGCGCTACACCTTC.

The CDR3 reads CAWKVSRGQETQYF. CDR3 in DNA: TGTGCCTGGAAGGTGAGCAGGGGCCAAGAGACCCAGTACTTC. The chain recombines TRBV30 with TRBJ2-5; D may be TRBD1 (6 bases). Germline lookup yields CDR1 GTSNPN and CDR2 SVGIG (reference sequence). The CDR3 runs 14 residues. V was clipped by 4 bases and J by 1 base, with 13 bases between them. The full variable domain, its missing parts supplied by reference TRBV30 and TRBJ2-5, is SQTIHQWPATLVQPVGSPLSLECTVEGTSNPNLYWYRQAAGRGLQLLFYSVGIGQISSEVPQNLSASRPQDRQFILSSKKLLLSDSGFYLCAWKVSRGQETQYFGPGTRLLVL.

V gene TRBV4-1 combines with J gene TRBJ2-1, with 7 bases fitting TRBD2. The length of the CDR3 is 19 residues. CDR1 and CDR2 from the germline V gene are MGHRA and YSYEKL. V was clipped by 0 bases and J by 5 bases; unmatched bases: 16. The DNA for the CDR3 is TGCGCCAGCAGCCAAGAACCCCGATCATCTAGCGGCTGGAACAATGAGCAGTTCTTC. Translation gives CASSQEPRSSSGWNNEQFF.

The CDR3 nucleotides are TGCGCCAGCAGCCAAGATGAGGAGGGGGAGGGTGAAGCTTTCTTT. Amino acids: CASSQDEEGEGEAFF. This rearrangement joins TRBV4-3 to TRBJ1-1, with D perhaps matching TRBD1 (6 bases). The CDR3 runs 15 residues. Trimming removed 0 bases from V and 7 bases from J, with 15 bases in between. Germline CDR1 reads LGHNA; CDR2 reads YSLEER.

The chain's CDR3 is CASSPGTSGSEQFF. As DNA, the CDR3 is TGTGCCAGCAGCCCGGGGACTAGCGGTAGTGAGCAGTTCTTC. This rearrangement joins TRBV7-9 to TRBJ2-1, with TRBD2 matching 11 bases. V shed 5 bases and J 9 bases; nucleotides not matched to a gene: 6. The germline CDR1 and CDR2 sequences are SEHNR and FQNEAQ (reference sequence). This CDR3 contains 14 residues. Full variable domain (remainder filled in from reference TRBV7-9 and TRBJ2-1): DTGVSQNPRHKITKRGQNVTFRCDPISEHNRLYWYRQTLGQGPEFLTYFQNEAQLEKSRLLSDRFSAERPKGSFSTLEIQRTEQGDSAMYLCASSPGTSGSEQFFGPGTRLTVL.

This clone has just one count. This CDR3 reads CASSVGLAGRQETQYF. Here the CDR3 DNA reads TGCGCCAGCAGCGTGGGACTAGCGGGCCGCCAAGAGACCCAGTACTTC. J is TRBJ2-5 and V is TRBV5-1, with TRBD2 matching over 12 bases. Germline CDR1 SGHRS, CDR2 YFSETQ. This CDR3 comprises 16 residues. V lost 4 bases to trimming and J lost 1 base; unmatched junction nucleotides: 5.

The rearrangement links TRBV6-5 to TRBJ1-5; D unresolved. Germline V gene lookup returns CDR1 MNHEY and CDR2 SVGAGI. V was pared by 7 bases and J by 0 bases, with 10 bases between. The CDR3 is 14 amino acids. CDR3 residues: CASKGRISNQPQHF. Here the CDR3 DNA reads TGTGCCAGCAAAGGGAGAATTAGCAATCAGCCCCAGCATTTT.

The V and J genes are TRBV7-9 and TRBJ2-1; tentative D call: TRBD1 (5 bases). The CDR3 runs 11 residues. Per germline, CDR1 SEHNR and CDR2 FQNEAQ (reference sequence). V lost 5 bases, J lost 9 bases, and 8 bases lay in between. In nucleotides, the CDR3 is TGTGCCAGCAGCCCCCAGGGTGAGCAGTTCTTC. Protein: CASSPQGEQFF.

As DNA, the CDR3 is TGTGCCAGCACTATGGGCGGACTCCGCCCCGGGGAGCTGTTTTTT. It codes for CASTMGGLRPGELFF. J is TRBJ2-2 and V is TRBV11-2; tentatively, D is TRBD2 (5 bases). V lost 7 bases and J 6 bases, leaving 18 bases between the germline ends. CDR1 SGHAT and CDR2 FQNNGV come from the germline V gene. The CDR3 sequence is 15 residues long.